The T cell receptor (beta chain) under discussion was sequenced for a study of T cell clonotyping in hematopoietic cell transplantation. Study results and caveats: At the given depth, recipient repertoires were over 95% de novo clonotypes. Recipient TCR diversity dropped after transplant; expanded clonotypes rose from day 30 to 180. Higher Inverse Simpson Index values in graft donor and pretransplant recipient predicted broader posttransplant TCR diversity. Cells were unsorted, so CD4 and CD8 contributions were not separated.

As regards this clone: Its antigen remains unidentified.

Using immunoSEQ multiplex PCR, the repertoire was profiled, and TCRdb retains in-frame clones only, with some absent. The data contain about 27,000 clones, approximately 96% of them singletons. The CDR3 runs to 10 residues. The V end lost 7 bases, the J end lost 1 base, and 4 bases lay between the germline ends. The germline V gene encodes CDR1 SQVTM and CDR2 ANQGSEA. The J gene is TRBJ1-1, the V gene TRBV29-1; D gene uncertain. Sequencing was carried out using peripheral blood mononuclear cells. This clonotype was sampled from a man in his forties or fifties in good health. Some clones in this sample may be carry-over from other donors' samples. The CDR3 DNA follows: TGCAGCGGGGAGAACACTGAAGCTTTCTTT. This encodes CSGENTEAFF.